A selection of T cell receptor beta chains follows, all from one sample in a study of OX40 agonist ivuxolimab in advanced cancers. Measured with immunoSEQ multiplex PCR; TCRdb has only the in-frame clones, and not every one. The table records 70,000 or so clones, approximately 86% of them present only once. Sequenced here: CD4+ or CD8+ T cells sorted from blood, sampled in a trial of the OX40 agonist ivuxolimab. The receptor set was obtained from an adult with an advanced solid tumor such as melanoma, head and neck, liver or kidney cancer. Both conserved end residues are part of each CDR3. Fields, in order: D gene, V gene, J gene, CDR3 protein. D genes are given only for firm matches.

D gene: NA
V gene: TRBV7-8
J gene: TRBJ1-5
CDR3 protein: CASSLVRIGGQPQHF

D gene: TRBD2
V gene: TRBV10-3
J gene: TRBJ2-1
CDR3 protein: CAISAGTSRMIAYNEQFF

D gene: NA
V gene: TRBV10-1
J gene: TRBJ1-3
CDR3 protein: CASSEGSSGNTIYF

D gene: NA
V gene: TRBV18
J gene: TRBJ1-2
CDR3 protein: CASSPQGLNYGYTF

D gene: NA
V gene: TRBV5-1
J gene: TRBJ1-1
CDR3 protein: CASSLGSQGGGTEAFF

D gene: NA
V gene: TRBV28
J gene: TRBJ1-5
CDR3 protein: CASSLEVSNQPQHF

D gene: TRBD1
V gene: TRBV4-3
J gene: TRBJ1-6
CDR3 protein: CASSRDPSGGGSSPLHF

D gene: TRBD1
V gene: TRBV19
J gene: TRBJ1-1
CDR3 protein: CASSIGTGGRYTEAFF

D gene: TRBD1
V gene: TRBV28
J gene: TRBJ1-2
CDR3 protein: CASTTGAHGYTF

D gene: NA
V gene: TRBV18
J gene: TRBJ1-3
CDR3 protein: CASSPVTENTIYF

D gene: NA
V gene: TRBV5-1
J gene: TRBJ2-7
CDR3 protein: CASSLEASGASGAYEQYF

D gene: TRBD2
V gene: TRBV19
J gene: TRBJ2-3
CDR3 protein: CASSIEELAGAYTQYF

D gene: TRBD1
V gene: TRBV19
J gene: TRBJ2-1
CDR3 protein: CASSRSRQGAFREQFF

D gene: TRBD2
V gene: TRBV4-1
J gene: TRBJ2-5
CDR3 protein: CASSQVPSGRARETQYF

D gene: NA
V gene: TRBV5-4
J gene: TRBJ2-3
CDR3 protein: CASSLITTDTQYF

D gene: NA
V gene: TRBV7-9
J gene: TRBJ1-1
CDR3 protein: CASSRKTENTEAFF

D gene: TRBD2
V gene: TRBV5-4
J gene: TRBJ2-1
CDR3 protein: CASSLTGGRDEQFF

D gene: NA
V gene: TRBV27
J gene: TRBJ1-1
CDR3 protein: CASSPRRQAMNTEAFF

D gene: NA
V gene: TRBV11-2
J gene: TRBJ2-1
CDR3 protein: CASSPRGGTYNEQFF

D gene: NA
V gene: TRBV19
J gene: TRBJ2-2
CDR3 protein: CASETASVNTGELFF

D gene: NA
V gene: TRBV19
J gene: TRBJ1-4
CDR3 protein: CASSKSTGRPNEKLFF

D gene: TRBD2
V gene: TRBV13
J gene: TRBJ2-1
CDR3 protein: CASSLAYRLSGGANEQFF

D gene: NA
V gene: TRBV18
J gene: TRBJ1-2
CDR3 protein: CASSPGLGLAGYTF

D gene: NA
V gene: TRBV6-5
J gene: TRBJ1-1
CDR3 protein: CASSYEANTEAFF

D gene: TRBD1
V gene: TRBV28
J gene: TRBJ2-3
CDR3 protein: CASSLWTGTDTQYF

D gene: NA
V gene: TRBV7-9
J gene: TRBJ2-1
CDR3 protein: CASNLGPNYNEQFF

D gene: TRBD2
V gene: TRBV29-1
J gene: TRBJ2-7
CDR3 protein: CSPGGRRSYEQYF

D gene: NA
V gene: TRBV11-1
J gene: TRBJ2-5
CDR3 protein: CASSPQNPDRQETQYF

D gene: NA
V gene: TRBV7-2
J gene: TRBJ2-7
CDR3 protein: CASSLVGFYEQYF

D gene: TRBD1
V gene: TRBV6-5
J gene: TRBJ1-1
CDR3 protein: CASRGTGGIEAFF

D gene: NA
V gene: TRBV19
J gene: TRBJ2-5
CDR3 protein: CASSSAGGPQETQYF

D gene: TRBD1
V gene: TRBV6-6
J gene: TRBJ1-4
CDR3 protein: CASSYPRDRGTEKLFF

D gene: NA
V gene: TRBV4-1
J gene: TRBJ1-2
CDR3 protein: CASSQEQNYGYTF

D gene: TRBD1
V gene: TRBV5-1
J gene: TRBJ1-1
CDR3 protein: CASSFRDRGANTEAFF

D gene: TRBD1
V gene: TRBV4-1
J gene: TRBJ1-1
CDR3 protein: CASSRSGQGNTEAFF

D gene: NA
V gene: TRBV28
J gene: TRBJ2-3
CDR3 protein: CATTRAPDTQYF